Described below is a single T cell receptor (beta chain) sequence and its context. Its antigen remains unidentified. The CDR3 is 18 residues long. CDR1 MGHDK and CDR2 SYGVNS come from the germline V gene. J was trimmed by 0 bases and V by 2 bases; bases with no gene match: 11. These data originate in a study of immune cell composition in non-small cell lung cancer. Study results and caveats: In adenocarcinoma, maximal tumour-associated clone frequency tracked TIL tumour reactivity.

Using immunoSEQ multiplex PCR, the repertoire was profiled, and TCRdb retains in-frame clones only, with some absent. The data contain about 6,600 clones, about 77% of them singletons. The sequence came from a human donor with non-small cell lung cancer. J is TRBJ1-1 and V is TRBV25-1; 8 nucleotides agree with TRBD1. Sequencing was performed on lung tumor tissue. The CDR3 nucleotides read TGTGCCAGCAGTGAAGGTATCGGACAGGGACACATGAACACTGAAGCTTTCTTT. It specifies CASSEGIGQGHMNTEAFF. The variable domain in full, completed from reference TRBV25-1 and TRBJ1-1, reads EADIYQTPRYLVIGTGKKITLECSQTMGHDKMYWYQQDPGMELHLIHYSYGVNSTEKGDLSSESTVSRIRTEHFPLTLESARPSHTSQYLCASSEGIGQGHMNTEAFFGQGTRLTVV.